A single sample is the source of the 21 T cell receptor beta chains below, sequenced in a study of blood T cell repertoires in COVID-19 (dated by TCRdb to about 2020). Receptor amplification or capture employed the immunoSEQ multiplex PCR assay. Sourced from immuneACCESS, this table was stored by TCRdb with only in-frame sequences that have V and J called. A share of the clones is absent; for the studies checked, an unresolved V gene accounts for under half, and the remainder has no known explanation. This sample lists roughly 350,000 clones; about 90% were detected once. In total, the top ten clones hold roughly a tenth of the sample. The sample consisted of peripheral blood. Receptor source: a woman in her 30s with COVID-19, enrolled during active disease.

The rearrangement links TRBV19 to TRBJ2-3; 7 bases match TRBD2. Germline V CDR1 and CDR2: LNHDA, SQIVND (reference sequence). CDR3 length equals 13 residues. V dropped 1 base and J dropped 8; count of bases not matched to a gene: 3. CDR3: CASSIGGEGTQYF. The DNA for the CDR3 is TGTGCCAGTAGTATAGGTGGGGAGGGTACGCAGTATTTT. Full variable domain (missing parts from reference TRBV19 and TRBJ2-3): DGGITQSPKYLFRKEGQNVTLSCEQNLNHDAMYWYRQDPGQGLRLIYYSQIVNDFQKGDIAEGYSVSREKKESFPLTVTSAQKNPTAFYLCASSIGGEGTQYFGPGTRLTVL.

V and J are TRBV2 and TRBJ2-3; the D gene is possibly TRBD2 (5 bases). Germline V gene sequence: CDR1 SNHLY, CDR2 FYNNEI. Trimming stripped 8 bases from V and 0 bases from J, with 9 bases between. This CDR3 is built from 13 residues. The CDR3 protein is CASARTSTDTQYF. The CDR3 region has the DNA TGTGCCAGCGCTAGGACTAGCACAGATACGCAGTATTTT.

The gene calls are TRBV6-1 and TRBJ2-3; D is ambiguous. Trimming stripped 0 bases from V and 0 bases from J, with 10 bases between. The CDR3 extends over 16 amino acids. In germline, CDR1 is MNHNS, CDR2 SASEGT. CDR3 sequence (DNA): TGTGCCAGCAGTGAAGCGGCCAATCCCAGCACAGATACGCAGTATTTT. Encoded protein: CASSEAANPSTDTQYF.

The chain combines TRBV5-6 with TRBJ1-6; D is perhaps TRBD1 (6 bases). Germline CDR1 is SGHDT and CDR2 is YYEEEE. Trimming shortened V by 6 bases and J by 6 bases, and 13 bases separated the two germline ends. This CDR3 region has 14 residues. The CDR3 DNA follows: TGTGCCAGCACCGAACAGGGTCGTAATTCACCCCTCCACTTT. Protein sequence: CASTEQGRNSPLHF.

This chain joins TRBV20-1 and TRBJ2-1; tentatively, D is TRBD2 (5 bases). The germline V gene has CDR1 DFQATT and CDR2 SNEGSKA (reference sequence). Between the trimmed V and J ends, which lost 3 bases and 11 bases, there was a span of 11 bases. This CDR3 has 11 amino acids. CDR3 region: CSASYSDKQFF. The CDR3 DNA reads as TGCAGTGCTAGTTATAGCGACAAGCAGTTCTTC.

The CDR3 loop is CASRRTSGRARETQYF. The DNA for the CDR3 is TGTGCCAGCAGAAGGACTAGCGGGAGGGCCCGAGAGACCCAGTACTTC. The chain employs TRBV2 and TRBJ2-5; 15 nucleotides align to TRBD2. V trimming: 6 bases; J trimming: 4 bases; junction bases outside the gene matches: 6. The CDR3 length is 16 residues. The V gene's germline CDR1 is SNHLY and CDR2 FYNNEI. Looking up the rest from reference TRBV2 and TRBJ2-5 gives the full variable domain: EPEVTQTPSHQVTQMGQEVILRCVPISNHLYFYWYRQILGQKVEFLVSFYNNEISEKSEIFDDQFSVERPDGSNFTLKIRSTKLEDSAMYFCASRRTSGRARETQYFGPGTRLLVL.

The chain carries TRBV7-2 and TRBJ2-5; D is ambiguous. The CDR3 is 11 residues long. Germline CDR1 is SGHTA and CDR2 is FQGNSA. V was shortened by 6 bases and J by 5 bases, with 7 bases between the two germline ends. The CDR3 region has the DNA TGTGCCAGCAGGATAGTCGAGACCCAGTACTTC. It codes for CASRIVETQYF.

This clone was recorded once. The chain couples TRBV5-6 to TRBJ2-7; D ambiguous. The CDR3 is 14 residues long. Trimming shortened V by 0 bases and J by 0 bases, and 7 bases separated the two germline ends. Germline lookup yields CDR1 SGHDT and CDR2 YYEEEE. The CDR3 is CASSLAPGSYEQYF. CDR3 DNA: TGTGCCAGCAGCTTGGCCCCGGGCTCCTACGAGCAGTACTTC.

DNA for the CDR3: TGTGCCAGCAGTTCGGACAGCTCTGGAAACACCATATATTTT. This encodes CASSSDSSGNTIYF. The rearrangement uses TRBV6-5 and TRBJ1-3, with TRBD1 as a possible D gene (6 bases). CDR3 length: 14 amino acids. V lost 4 bases and J 0 bases, leaving 7 bases between the germline ends. Looked up from germline, CDR1 is MNHEY and CDR2 is SVGAGI.

The chain is built from TRBV5-8 and TRBJ1-4, with 12 nucleotides matching TRBD1. The V gene end was trimmed by 6 bases and the J gene end by 2 bases; junction bases not matched to a gene: 5. The germline gives CDR1 SGHTS, CDR2 YDEGEE. The CDR3 sequence is 16 residues long. The CDR3 is CASKPGQGATNEKLFF. The CDR3 DNA follows: TGTGCCAGCAAGCCGGGACAGGGGGCCACTAATGAAAAACTGTTTTTT.

Only one count was recorded for this clone. The chain links TRBV24-1 to TRBJ2-5; D is perhaps TRBD1 (6 bases). CDR1 and CDR2 (germline): KGHDR, SFDVKD. The CDR3 runs to 14 residues. Trimming stripped 4 bases from V and 2 bases from J, with 10 bases between. CDR3: CATSDADRQETQYF. In DNA form, the CDR3 reads TGTGCCACCAGTGACGCCGACAGGCAAGAGACCCAGTACTTC.

Only one count was recorded for this clone. This chain uses TRBV7-9 with TRBJ1-1; D remains unclear. Germline assignment: CDR1 SEHNR and CDR2 FQNEAQ (reference sequence). This CDR3 spans 13 amino acids. Trimming pared 8 bases from V and 3 bases from J, leaving 13 bases between. This CDR3 reads CASAYGDHTEAFF. The CDR3 DNA is TGTGCCAGCGCCTACGGGGATCACACTGAAGCTTTCTTT.

The chain couples TRBV12-3 or TRBV12-4 to TRBJ1-1, with 9 bases aligning to TRBD1. The CDR3 sequence is 12 residues long. The V segment lost 5 bases and the J segment 8 bases; nucleotides outside the gene matches: 3. This chain's CDR3 is CASSLGTGEAFF. The CDR3 region has the DNA TGTGCCAGCAGTCTGGGGACAGGGGAAGCTTTCTTT.

V is TRBV12-3 or TRBV12-4 and J is TRBJ2-7; 7 bases agree with TRBD2. V lost 6 bases, J lost 5 bases, and 7 bases stayed unmatched. This CDR3 has 13 residues. CDR3 sequence (DNA): TGTGCCAGCAGCCCCTCAGCGGGGAACGAGCAGTACTTC. This sequence encodes CASSPSAGNEQYF.

The chain joins TRBV19 to TRBJ2-1, with D uncertain. V lost 3 bases and J lost 0, with 12 bases in between. Germline-derived CDR1 and CDR2 are LNHDA and SQIVND (reference sequence). This CDR3 spans 16 amino acids. As DNA, the CDR3 is TGTGCCAGTAGTATCGCAAGTCTCAGCTCCTACAATGAGCAGTTCTTC. This gives the protein CASSIASLSSYNEQFF.

Concerning this clone itself: Distinct nucleotide sequences in the sample also encode this CDR3. J is TRBJ2-7 and V is TRBV18, with TRBD1 matching 8 bases. The CDR3 loop spans 12 amino acids. Losses at the gene ends were 3 bases for V and 5 bases for J; bases not matched to a gene: 0. Per the germline V gene, CDR1 is KGHSH and CDR2 is LQKENI. In DNA form, the CDR3 reads TGTGCCAGCTCACCGGACAGGGACGAGCAGTACTTC. Encoded protein: CASSPDRDEQYF.

V and J are TRBV24-1 and TRBJ2-7, with 10 bases aligning to TRBD2. Germline trimming cut 3 bases from V and 12 bases from J; bases unmatched to any gene: 13. Per germline, CDR1 KGHDR and CDR2 SFDVKD. The CDR3 extends over 15 amino acids. As DNA, the CDR3 is TGTGCCACCAGTGATCCTGCACGGGCTAGCGGGAGTCTGTACTTC. It encodes CATSDPARASGSLYF.

In nucleotides, the CDR3 is TGTGCCAGCAGTGAGGCAGGGGTAGCTGCTCAGCCCCAGCATTTT. Protein sequence: CASSEAGVAAQPQHF. The genes are TRBV2 and TRBJ1-5; tentatively, D is TRBD1 (6 bases). The CDR3 runs to 15 residues. Trimming removed 3 bases at V and 6 bases at J, with 15 bases between. CDR1 SNHLY and CDR2 FYNNEI come from the germline V gene.

V gene TRBV3-1 (or the pseudogene TRBV3-2) combines with J gene TRBJ1-1, with TRBD1 matching 7 bases. CDR3 length: 15 residues. After removal of 3 bases from V and 7 bases from J, the junction contained 11 bases not matched to a gene. Germline CDR1 reads LGHDT; CDR2 reads YNNKEL (reference sequence). CDR3 sequence: CASSQTGSKQGEAFF. The CDR3 DNA follows: TGTGCCAGCAGCCAGACAGGGTCCAAACAAGGTGAAGCTTTCTTT.

The J gene is TRBJ2-7, the V gene TRBV28; D possibly corresponds to TRBD1 (6 bases). Between the trimmed V and J ends, which lost 10 bases and 5 bases, there was a span of 15 bases. Germline V lookup: CDR1 MDHEN, CDR2 SYDVKM. This CDR3 region has 12 residues. The CDR3 here is CATRTDLNEQYF. The CDR3, as DNA: TGTGCCACCCGGACAGATCTCAACGAGCAGTACTTC.

The chain links TRBV27 to TRBJ2-7; perhaps TRBD1 as D (6 bases). Trimming cost V 2 bases and J 2 bases, with 10 bases left between them. Germline V lookup: CDR1 MNHEY, CDR2 SMNVEV (reference sequence). CDR3 length: 14 amino acids. CDR3 protein: CASSLQGWPYEQYF. CDR3 in DNA: TGTGCCAGCAGTTTACAGGGGTGGCCCTACGAGCAGTACTTC.